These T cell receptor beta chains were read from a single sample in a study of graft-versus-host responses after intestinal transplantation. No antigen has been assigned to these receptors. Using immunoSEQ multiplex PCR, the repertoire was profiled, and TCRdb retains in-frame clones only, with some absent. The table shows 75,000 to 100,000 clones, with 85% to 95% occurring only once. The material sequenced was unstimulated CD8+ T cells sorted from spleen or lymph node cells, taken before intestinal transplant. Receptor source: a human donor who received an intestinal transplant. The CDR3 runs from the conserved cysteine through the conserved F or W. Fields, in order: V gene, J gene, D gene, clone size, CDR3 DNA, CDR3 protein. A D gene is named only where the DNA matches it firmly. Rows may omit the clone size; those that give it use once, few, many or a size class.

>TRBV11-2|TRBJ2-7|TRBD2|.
TGTGCCAGCAGCTTAGAACGACTAGCGGGGAGCGACGAGCAGTACTTC
CASSLERLAGSDEQYF
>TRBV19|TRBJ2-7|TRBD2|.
TGTGCCAGTAGTTACGAACTAGCGGGGGCCCAGTACGAGCAGTACTTC
CASSYELAGAQYEQYF
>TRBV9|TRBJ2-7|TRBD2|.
TGTGCCAGCAGCGTTAGCGGGGGGGCCTACGAGCGGTACTTC
CASSVSGGAYERYF
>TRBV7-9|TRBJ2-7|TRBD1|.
TGTGCCAGCAGCTTGACAGGGAAGACCTACGAGCAGTACTTC
CASSLTGKTYEQYF
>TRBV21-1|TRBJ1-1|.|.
TGTGCCAGCAGCAAAGCGGGACACAACACTGAAGCTTTCTTT
CASSKAGHNTEAFF
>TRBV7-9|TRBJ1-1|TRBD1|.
TGTGCCAGCAGCTTCCCCCGGGACAGCCTGAACACTGAAGCTTTCTTT
CASSFPRDSLNTEAFF
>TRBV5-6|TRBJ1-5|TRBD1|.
TGTGCCAGCAGCTTGGCCGGTACAGGGGCCAATCAGCCCCAGCATTTT
CASSLAGTGANQPQHF
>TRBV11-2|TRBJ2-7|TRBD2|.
TGTGCCAGCAGCTTGATAGCGGGGGAAACGGGGGAGCAGTACTTC
CASSLIAGETGEQYF
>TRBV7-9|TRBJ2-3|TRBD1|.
TGTGCCAGCAGCTTAGTACCGGGACAGGGGTGGTTAGGAGATACGCAGTATTTT
CASSLVPGQGWLGDTQYF
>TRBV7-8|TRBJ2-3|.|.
TGTGCCAGCAGCTTATGGAGCGGGACAGATACGCAGTATTTT
CASSLWSGTDTQYF
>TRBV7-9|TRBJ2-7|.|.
TGTGCCAGCAGCTTAGTGCAGGATGGCTACGAGCAGTACTTC
CASSLVQDGYEQYF
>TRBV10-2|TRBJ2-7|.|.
TGCGCCAGCAGTGGATTACTCACCCCCTACGAGCAGTACTTC
CASSGLLTPYEQYF
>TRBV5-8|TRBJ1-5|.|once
TGTGCCAGCAGCTTTCGGGGTCAGCCCCAGCATTTT
CASSFRGQPQHF
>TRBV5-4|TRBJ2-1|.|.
TGTGCCAGCAGCTTGCTTCATGAGCAGTTCTTC
CASSLLHEQFF
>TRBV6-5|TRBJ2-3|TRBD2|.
TGTGCCAGCAGCCGGGGGGGAAGATCAGATACGCAGTATTTT
CASSRGGRSDTQYF
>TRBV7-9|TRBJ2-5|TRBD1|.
TGTGCCAGCAGCCCAGCCACAGGGGGAAGGTGGGAGACCCAGTACTTC
CASSPATGGRWETQYF
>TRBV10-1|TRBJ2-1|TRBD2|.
TGCGCCAGCAGTGGGATCATAGCGGGAGACTACAATGAGCAGTTCTTC
CASSGIIAGDYNEQFF
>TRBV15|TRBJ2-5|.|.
TGTGCCACCAGCAGGGGTTACCGTCGCGGCGGCAAGCACCAAGAGACCCAGTACTTC
CATSRGYRRGGKHQETQYF
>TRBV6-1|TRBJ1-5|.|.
TGTGCCAGCAGTGAATTCCCAGGGAATCAGCCCCAGCATTTT
CASSEFPGNQPQHF
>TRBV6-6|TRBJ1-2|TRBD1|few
TGTGCCAGCAGTTACTCGACAGGGTCGAACTATGGCTACACCTTC
CASSYSTGSNYGYTF
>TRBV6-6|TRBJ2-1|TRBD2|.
TGTGCCAGCACCACAAAGCGGGAGGTTCACTACAATGAGCAGTTCTTC
CASTTKREVHYNEQFF
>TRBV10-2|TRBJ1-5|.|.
TGCGCCAGCAGCCGGGGGTTCGGTCCGGCGGATCAGCCCCAGCATTTT
CASSRGFGPADQPQHF
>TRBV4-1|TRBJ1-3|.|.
TGCGCCAGCAGCCGACCCACAGGGGGAAACACCATATATTTT
CASSRPTGGNTIYF
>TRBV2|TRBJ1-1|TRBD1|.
TGTGCCAGCAGTGATTCCCGGGACAGCGGTAACACTGAAGCTTTCTTT
CASSDSRDSGNTEAFF
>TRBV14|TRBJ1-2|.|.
TGTGCCAGCAGCCAAGACGACACAGTGGTCTATGGCTACACCTTC
CASSQDDTVVYGYTF
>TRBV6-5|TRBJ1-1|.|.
TGTGCCAGCAGTTACTCGAAAGCCGGGAACACTGAAGCTTTCTTT
CASSYSKAGNTEAFF
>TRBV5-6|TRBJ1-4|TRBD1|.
TGTGCCAGCAGCGTATACAGGGGGCCGCCTAATGAAAAACTGTTTTTT
CASSVYRGPPNEKLFF
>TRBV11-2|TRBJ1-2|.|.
TGTGCCAGCAGCTTAACTGGAGGGCTCCACTATGGCTACACCTTC
CASSLTGGLHYGYTF
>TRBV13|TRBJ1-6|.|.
TGTGCCAGCAGCTTATATTCAGGTGAAGCCCCCCTCCACTTT
CASSLYSGEAPLHF
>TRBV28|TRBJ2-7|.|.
TGTGCCAGCAGCCGCCCGCGGCAGGGGGGCTACGAGCAGTACTTC
CASSRPRQGGYEQYF
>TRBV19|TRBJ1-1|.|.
TGTGCCAGCAGACAGATGAACACTGAAGCTTTCTTT
CASRQMNTEAFF
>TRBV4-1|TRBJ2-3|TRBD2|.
TGCGCCAGCAGCCAAGCCGGGGGACTAACGGGGACAGATACGCAGTATTTT
CASSQAGGLTGTDTQYF
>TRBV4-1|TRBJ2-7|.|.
TGCGCCAGCAGCCACGCACAGGGCCCCTACGAGCAGTACTTC
CASSHAQGPYEQYF
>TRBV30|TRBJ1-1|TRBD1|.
TGTGCCTGGAGTGTAGGGGGCCCGAACACTGAAGCTTTCTTT
CAWSVGGPNTEAFF
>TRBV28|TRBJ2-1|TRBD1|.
TGTGCCAGCAGTTTAATCTACGGGACAGGTACCTACAATGAGCAGTTCTTC
CASSLIYGTGTYNEQFF
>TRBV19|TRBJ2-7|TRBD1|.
TGTGCCAGTAGTATAGTTGGGACAGGGGACTACGAGCAGTACTTC
CASSIVGTGDYEQYF
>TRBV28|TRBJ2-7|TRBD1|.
TGTGCCAGCAGCCAGGGGGCCCTCTTCTACGAGCAGTACTTC
CASSQGALFYEQYF
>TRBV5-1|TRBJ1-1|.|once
TGCGCCAGCAGCGTAGCCTCGGGTGGGTTTAACACTGAAGCTTTCTTT
CASSVASGGFNTEAFF